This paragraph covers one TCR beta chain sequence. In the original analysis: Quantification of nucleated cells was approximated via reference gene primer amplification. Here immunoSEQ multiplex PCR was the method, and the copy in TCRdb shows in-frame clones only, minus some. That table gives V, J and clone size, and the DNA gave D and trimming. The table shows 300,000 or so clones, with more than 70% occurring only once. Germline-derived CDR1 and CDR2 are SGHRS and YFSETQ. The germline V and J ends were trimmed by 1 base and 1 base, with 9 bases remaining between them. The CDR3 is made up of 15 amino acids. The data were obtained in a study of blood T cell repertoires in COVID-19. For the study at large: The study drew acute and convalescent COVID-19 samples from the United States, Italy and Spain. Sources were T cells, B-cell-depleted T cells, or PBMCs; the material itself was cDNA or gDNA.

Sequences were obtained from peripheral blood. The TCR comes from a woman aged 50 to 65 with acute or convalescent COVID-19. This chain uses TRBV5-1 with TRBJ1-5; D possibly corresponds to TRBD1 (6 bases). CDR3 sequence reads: CASSLLGASNQPQHF. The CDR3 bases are TGCGCCAGCAGCTTGTTGGGGGCGAGCAATCAGCCCCAGCATTTT.